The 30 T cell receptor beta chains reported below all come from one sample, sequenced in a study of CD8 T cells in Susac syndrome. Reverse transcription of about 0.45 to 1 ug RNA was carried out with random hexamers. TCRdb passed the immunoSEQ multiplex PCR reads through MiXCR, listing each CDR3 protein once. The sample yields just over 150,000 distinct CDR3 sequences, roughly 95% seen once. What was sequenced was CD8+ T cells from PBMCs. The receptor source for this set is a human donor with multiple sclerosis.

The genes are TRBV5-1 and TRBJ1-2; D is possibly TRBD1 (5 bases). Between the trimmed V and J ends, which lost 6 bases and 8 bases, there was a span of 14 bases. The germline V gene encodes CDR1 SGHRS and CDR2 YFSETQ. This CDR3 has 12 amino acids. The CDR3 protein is CASTEQGTGYTF. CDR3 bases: TGCGCCAGCACCGAGCAGGGTACAGGCTACACCTTC.

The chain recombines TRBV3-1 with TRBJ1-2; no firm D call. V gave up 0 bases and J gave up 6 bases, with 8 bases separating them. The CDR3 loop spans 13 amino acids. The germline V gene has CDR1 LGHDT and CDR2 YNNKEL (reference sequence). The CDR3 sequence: CASSQDVGDGYTF. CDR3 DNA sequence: TGTGCCAGCAGCCAAGATGTGGGTGATGGCTACACCTTC.

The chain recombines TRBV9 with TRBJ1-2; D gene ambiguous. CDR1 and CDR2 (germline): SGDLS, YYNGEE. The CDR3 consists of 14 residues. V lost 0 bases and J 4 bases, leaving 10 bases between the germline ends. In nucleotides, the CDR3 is TGTGCCAGCAGCGTAGACCAGGAACTCTATGGCTACACCTTC. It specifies CASSVDQELYGYTF.

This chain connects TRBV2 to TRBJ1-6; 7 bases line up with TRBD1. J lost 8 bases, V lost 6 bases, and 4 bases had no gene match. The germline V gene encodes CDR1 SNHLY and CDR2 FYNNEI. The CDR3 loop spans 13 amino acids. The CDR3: CASRGTVYSPLHF. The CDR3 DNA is TGTGCCAGCAGGGGGACAGTATATTCACCCCTCCACTTT.

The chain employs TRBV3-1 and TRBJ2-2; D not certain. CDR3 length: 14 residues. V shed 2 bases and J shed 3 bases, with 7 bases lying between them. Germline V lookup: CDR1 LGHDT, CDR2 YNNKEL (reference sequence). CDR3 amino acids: CASSQPEYTGELFF. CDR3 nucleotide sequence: TGTGCCAGCAGCCAACCGGAATACACCGGGGAGCTGTTTTTT.

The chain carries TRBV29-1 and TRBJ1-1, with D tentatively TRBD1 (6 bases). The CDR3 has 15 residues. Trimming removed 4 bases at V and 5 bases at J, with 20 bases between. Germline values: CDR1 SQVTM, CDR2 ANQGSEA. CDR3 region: CSVGLAGASWTEAFF. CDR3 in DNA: TGCAGCGTTGGGCTGGCAGGGGCAAGTTGGACTGAAGCTTTCTTT.

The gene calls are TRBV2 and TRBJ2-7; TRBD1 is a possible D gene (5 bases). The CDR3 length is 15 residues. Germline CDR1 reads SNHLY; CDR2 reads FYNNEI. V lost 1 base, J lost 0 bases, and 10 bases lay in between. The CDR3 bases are TGTGCCAGCAGTGAAGGACAGCCCAGCTCCTACGAGCAGTACTTC. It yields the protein CASSEGQPSSYEQYF.

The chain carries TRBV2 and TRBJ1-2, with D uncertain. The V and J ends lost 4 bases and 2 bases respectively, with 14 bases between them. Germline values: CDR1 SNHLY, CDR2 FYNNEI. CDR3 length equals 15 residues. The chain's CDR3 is CASSARPDANYGYTF. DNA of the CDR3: TGTGCCAGCAGTGCTCGACCAGACGCGAACTATGGCTACACCTTC.

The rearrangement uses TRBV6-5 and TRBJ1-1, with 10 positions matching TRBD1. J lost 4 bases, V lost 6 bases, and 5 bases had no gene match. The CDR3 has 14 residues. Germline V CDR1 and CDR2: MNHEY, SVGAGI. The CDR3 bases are TGTGCCAGCAGGCGGACAGGGGGACTCACTGAAGCTTTCTTT. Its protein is CASRRTGGLTEAFF.

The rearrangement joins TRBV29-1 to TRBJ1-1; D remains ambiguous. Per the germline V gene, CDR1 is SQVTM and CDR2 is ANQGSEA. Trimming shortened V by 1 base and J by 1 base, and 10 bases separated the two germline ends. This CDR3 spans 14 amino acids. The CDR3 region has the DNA TGCAGCGTTGAAGGAGGTACAACGAACACTGAAGCTTTCTTT. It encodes CSVEGGTTNTEAFF.

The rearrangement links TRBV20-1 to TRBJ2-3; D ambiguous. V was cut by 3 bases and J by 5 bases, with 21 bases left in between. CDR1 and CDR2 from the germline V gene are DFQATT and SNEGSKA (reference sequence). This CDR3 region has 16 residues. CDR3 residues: CSASPPGSALGDTQYF. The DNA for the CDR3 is TGCAGTGCTAGCCCCCCGGGCTCCGCCTTAGGAGATACGCAGTATTTT.

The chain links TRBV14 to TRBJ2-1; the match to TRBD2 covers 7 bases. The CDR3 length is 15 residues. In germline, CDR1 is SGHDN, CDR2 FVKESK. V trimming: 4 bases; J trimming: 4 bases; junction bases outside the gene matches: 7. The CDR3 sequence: CASSPRVAGYNEQFF. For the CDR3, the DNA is TGTGCCAGCAGCCCCCGAGTAGCGGGTTACAATGAGCAGTTCTTC. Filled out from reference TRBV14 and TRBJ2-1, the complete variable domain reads EAGVTQFPSHSVIEKGQTVTLRCDPISGHDNLYWYRRVMGKEIKFLLHFVKESKQDESGMPNNRFLAERTGGTYSTLKVQPAELEDSGVYFCASSPRVAGYNEQFFGPGTRLTVL.

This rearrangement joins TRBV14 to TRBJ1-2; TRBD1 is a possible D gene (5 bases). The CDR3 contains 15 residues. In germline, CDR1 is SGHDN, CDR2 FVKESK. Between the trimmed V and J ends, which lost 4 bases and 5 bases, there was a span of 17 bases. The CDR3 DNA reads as TGTGCCAGCAGCCCCTGGGGGGTCGAGACTTATGGCTACACCTTC. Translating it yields CASSPWGVETYGYTF.

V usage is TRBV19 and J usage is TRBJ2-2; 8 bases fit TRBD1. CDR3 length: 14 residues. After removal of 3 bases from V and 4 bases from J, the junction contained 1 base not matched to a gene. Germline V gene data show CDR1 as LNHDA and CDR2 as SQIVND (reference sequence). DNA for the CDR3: TGTGCCAGTAGTATGGGACAGGTCACCGGGGAGCTGTTTTTT. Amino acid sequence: CASSMGQVTGELFF.

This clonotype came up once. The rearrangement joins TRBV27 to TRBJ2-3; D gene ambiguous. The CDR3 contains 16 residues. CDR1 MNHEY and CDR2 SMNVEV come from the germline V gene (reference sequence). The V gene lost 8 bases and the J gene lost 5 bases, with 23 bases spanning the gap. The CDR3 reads CASRLLAETVKDTQYF. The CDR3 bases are TGTGCCAGCCGCCTCCTCGCGGAAACGGTTAAAGATACGCAGTATTTT.

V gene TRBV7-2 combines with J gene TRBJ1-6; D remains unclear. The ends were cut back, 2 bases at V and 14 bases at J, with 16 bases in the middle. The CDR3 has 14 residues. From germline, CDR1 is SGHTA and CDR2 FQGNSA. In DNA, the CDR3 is TGTGCCAGCAGCTTATTAGGTTTGGCGGCCACCCTCCACTTT. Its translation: CASSLLGLAATLHF. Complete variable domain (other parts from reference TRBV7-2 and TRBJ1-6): GAGVSQSPSNKVTEKGKDVELRCDPISGHTALYWYRQSLGQGLEFLIYFQGNSAPDKSGLPSDRFSAERTGGSVSTLTIQRTQQEDSAVYLCASSLLGLAATLHFGNGTRLTVT.

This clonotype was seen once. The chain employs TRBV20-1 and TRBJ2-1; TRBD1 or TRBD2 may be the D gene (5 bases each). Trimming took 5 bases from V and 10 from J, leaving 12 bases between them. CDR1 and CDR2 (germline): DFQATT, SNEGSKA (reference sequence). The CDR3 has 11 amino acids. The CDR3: CSAGTRGEQFF. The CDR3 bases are TGCAGTGCTGGGACCCGAGGGGAGCAGTTCTTC.

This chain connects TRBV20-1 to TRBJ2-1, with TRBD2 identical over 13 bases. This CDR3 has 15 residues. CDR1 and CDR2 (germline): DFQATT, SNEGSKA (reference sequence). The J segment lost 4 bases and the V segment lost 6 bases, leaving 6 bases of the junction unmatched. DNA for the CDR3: TGCAGTGCGGTCGGACTAGCGGGGGTTTACAATGAGCAGTTCTTC. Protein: CSAVGLAGVYNEQFF.

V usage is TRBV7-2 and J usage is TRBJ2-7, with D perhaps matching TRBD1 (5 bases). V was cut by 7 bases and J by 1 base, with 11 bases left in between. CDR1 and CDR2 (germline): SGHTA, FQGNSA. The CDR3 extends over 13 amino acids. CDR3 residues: CASTDRDSYEQYF. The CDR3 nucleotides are TGTGCCAGCACCGACAGAGATTCCTACGAGCAGTACTTC.

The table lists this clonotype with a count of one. The CDR3 region has the DNA TGTGCCAGCAGCTGGACAGGGGGCAAATATACGCAGTATTTT. Translating it yields CASSWTGGKYTQYF. This sequence joins TRBV7-2 and TRBJ2-3; the match to TRBD1 covers 11 bases. This CDR3 is built from 14 residues. Trimming took 4 bases from V and 7 from J; bases not matched to a gene: 4. CDR1 and CDR2 (germline): SGHTA, FQGNSA.

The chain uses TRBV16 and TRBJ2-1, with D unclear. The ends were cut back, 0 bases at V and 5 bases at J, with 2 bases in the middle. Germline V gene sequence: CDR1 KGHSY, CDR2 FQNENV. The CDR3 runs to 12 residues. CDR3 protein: CASSQSNNEQFF. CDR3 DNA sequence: TGTGCCAGCAGCCAATCGAACAATGAGCAGTTCTTC.

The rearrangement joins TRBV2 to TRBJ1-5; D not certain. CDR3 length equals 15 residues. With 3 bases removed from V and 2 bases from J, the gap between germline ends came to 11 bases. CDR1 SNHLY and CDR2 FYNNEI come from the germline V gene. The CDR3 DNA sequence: TGTGCCAGCAGTGACGGGGATGTGCGCAATCAGCCCCAGCATTTT. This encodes CASSDGDVRNQPQHF.

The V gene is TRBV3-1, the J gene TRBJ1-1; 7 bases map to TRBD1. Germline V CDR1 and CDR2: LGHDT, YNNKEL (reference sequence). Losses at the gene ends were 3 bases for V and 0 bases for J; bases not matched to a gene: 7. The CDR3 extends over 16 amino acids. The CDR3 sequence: CASSHPGQHMNTEAFF. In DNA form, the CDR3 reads TGTGCCAGCAGCCACCCGGGACAGCACATGAACACTGAAGCTTTCTTT.

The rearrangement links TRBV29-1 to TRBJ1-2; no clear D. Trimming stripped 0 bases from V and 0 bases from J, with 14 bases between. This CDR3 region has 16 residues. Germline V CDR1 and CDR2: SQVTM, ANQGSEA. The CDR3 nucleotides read TGCAGCGTTGAAGATCTCAAGGGTCAGCCTAACTATGGCTACACCTTC. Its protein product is CSVEDLKGQPNYGYTF.

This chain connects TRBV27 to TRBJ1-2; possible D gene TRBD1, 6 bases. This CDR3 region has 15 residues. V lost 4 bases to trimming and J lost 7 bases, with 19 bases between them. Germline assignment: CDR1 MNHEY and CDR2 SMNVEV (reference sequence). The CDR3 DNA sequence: TGTGCCAGCAGTTCATGGACAGAAAACCGTGGTGGCTACACCTTC. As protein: CASSSWTENRGGYTF.

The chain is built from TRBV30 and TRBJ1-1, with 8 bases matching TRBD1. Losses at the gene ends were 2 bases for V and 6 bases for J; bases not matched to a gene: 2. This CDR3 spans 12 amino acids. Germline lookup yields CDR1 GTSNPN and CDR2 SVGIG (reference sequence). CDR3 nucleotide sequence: TGTGCCTGGAGTATCAGGGGGCCTGAAGCTTTCTTT. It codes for CAWSIRGPEAFF.

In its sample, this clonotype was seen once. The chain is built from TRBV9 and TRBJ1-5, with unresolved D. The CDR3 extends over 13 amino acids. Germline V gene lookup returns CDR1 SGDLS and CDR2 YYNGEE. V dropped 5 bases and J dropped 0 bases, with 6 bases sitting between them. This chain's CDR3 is CASSENSNQPQHF. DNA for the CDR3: TGTGCCAGCAGTGAGAATAGCAATCAGCCCCAGCATTTT. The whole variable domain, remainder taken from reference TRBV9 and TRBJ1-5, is DSGVTQTPKHLITATGQRVTLRCSPRSGDLSVYWYQQSLDQGLQFLIQYYNGEERAKGNILERFSAQQFPDLHSELNLSSLELGDSALYFCASSENSNQPQHFGDGTRLSIL.

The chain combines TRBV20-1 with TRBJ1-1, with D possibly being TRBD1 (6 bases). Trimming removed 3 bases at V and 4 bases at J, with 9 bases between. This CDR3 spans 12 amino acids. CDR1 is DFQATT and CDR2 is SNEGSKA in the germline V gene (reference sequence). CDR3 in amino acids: CSASQGSTEAFF. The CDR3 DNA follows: TGCAGTGCTAGTCAGGGGAGCACTGAAGCTTTCTTT.

CDR3 in DNA: TGTGCCAGCAGCCAAGTAGGACAGCCCTATGGCTACACCTTC. Protein: CASSQVGQPYGYTF. The chain couples TRBV3-1 to TRBJ1-2; tentatively, D is TRBD1 (6 bases). The V end lost 1 base, the J end lost 4 bases, and 10 bases lay between the germline ends. This CDR3 has 14 amino acids. CDR1 and CDR2 (germline): LGHDT, YNNKEL (reference sequence).

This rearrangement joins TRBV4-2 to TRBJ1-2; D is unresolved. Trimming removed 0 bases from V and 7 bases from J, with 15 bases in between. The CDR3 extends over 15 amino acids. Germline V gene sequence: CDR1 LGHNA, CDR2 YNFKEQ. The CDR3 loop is CASSQDPANYGGYTF. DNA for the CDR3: TGTGCCAGCAGCCAAGATCCCGCCAACTATGGTGGCTACACCTTC.